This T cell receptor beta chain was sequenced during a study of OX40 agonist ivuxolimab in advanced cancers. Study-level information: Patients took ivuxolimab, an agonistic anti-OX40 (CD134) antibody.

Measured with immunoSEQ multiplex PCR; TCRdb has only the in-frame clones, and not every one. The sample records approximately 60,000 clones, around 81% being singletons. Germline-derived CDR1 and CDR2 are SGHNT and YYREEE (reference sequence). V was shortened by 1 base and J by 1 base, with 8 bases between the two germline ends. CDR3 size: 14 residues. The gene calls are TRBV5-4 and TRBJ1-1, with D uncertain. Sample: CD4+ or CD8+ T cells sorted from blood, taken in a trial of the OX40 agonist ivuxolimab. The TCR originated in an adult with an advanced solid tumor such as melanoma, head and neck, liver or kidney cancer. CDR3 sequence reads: CASSLLKPNTEAFF. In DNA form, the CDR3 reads TGTGCCAGCAGCTTGCTCAAACCGAACACTGAAGCTTTCTTT.